Listed below are T cell receptor beta chains from one sample, sequenced in a study of blood T cell repertoires in COVID-19. TCRdb keeps only in-frame clones here, not all; method: immunoSEQ multiplex PCR. The sample carries around 220,000 clones, 80% to 90% recorded once. Material for sequencing was peripheral blood. The source is a woman aged 50 to 60 with acute or convalescent COVID-19. CDR3s include the opening cysteine and the closing phenylalanine or tryptophan.

TRBJ1-2	TRBV24-1	CATSHRPTFPLYYGYTF
TRBJ1-1	TRBV5-1	CASSLLGQGNTEAFF
TRBJ2-2	TRBV9	CASSVGGRGTGELFF
TRBJ2-5	TRBV7-2	CASSLQMGAPETQYF
TRBJ1-1	TRBV7-2	CASSLLQGNTEAFF
TRBJ1-2	TRBV3-1/TRBV3-2	CASSLPEGNGYTF
TRBJ2-3	TRBV30	CASGRPTGAGVTDTQYF
TRBJ1-1	TRBV10-3	CAISVEPNTEAFF
TRBJ2-2	TRBV5-6	CASSLVDRSTGELFF
TRBJ2-1	TRBV7-2	CASNNRGDNYNEQFF
TRBJ1-2	TRBV7-2	CASSRDSMNYGYTF
TRBJ2-2	TRBV6-5	CASGRTGWGTGELFF
TRBJ2-2	TRBV6-5	CASRTSGGAGELFF
TRBJ1-1	TRBV18	CASSPGQLNTEAFF
TRBJ2-5	TRBV29-1	CSVTPKETQYF
TRBJ2-7	TRBV20-1	CSAHLFGEQYF
TRBJ2-1	TRBV19	CASSTPARTSGIYNEQFF
TRBJ1-5	TRBV3-1/TRBV3-2	CASSAKGQGEVESNQPQHF
TRBJ1-5	TRBV30	CAWSGSRVNQPQHF
TRBJ2-3	TRBV5-4	CASRRGPITDTQYF
TRBJ1-2	TRBV19	CASSITGLEGGYTF
TRBJ2-3	TRBV11-2	CASSLARLSDTQYF
TRBJ1-1	TRBV19	CASSGPGQGEAFF
TRBJ2-2	TRBV19	CASSPQRLAGLGTGELFF
TRBJ1-2	TRBV15	CATSRDLTGTSYGYTF
TRBJ1-6	TRBV7-3	CASSSFRGQGDKFYNSPLHF
TRBJ2-1	TRBV5-1	CASSLVGLAGNNEQFF
TRBJ2-3	TRBV21-1	CASSLPSYPLADTQYF
TRBJ2-5	TRBV30	CAWSFSLRLAGKQETQYF
TRBJ2-1	TRBV11-2	CASSLGRAYNEQFF
TRBJ2-7	TRBV6-1	CASSDQTGTSGREQYF
TRBJ1-3	TRBV10-1	CASSVGDSGNTIYF
TRBJ2-1	TRBV19	CASSMDLNNEQFF
TRBJ1-1	TRBV5-1	CASSLAQRGRSTEAFF
TRBJ2-4	TRBV3-1/TRBV3-2	CASSQEPSGRTKNIQYF
TRBJ1-1	TRBV7-9	CASSLVRGATEAFF
TRBJ2-5	TRBV18	CASSPETSGFQETQYF
TRBJ1-1	TRBV12-5	CASGKFFSGGDSNTEAFF